Sequencing of this T cell receptor (beta chain) was carried out in a study of blood T cell repertoires in COVID-19. For the study at large: Some COVID-19 samples were acute and others convalescent; all came from the United States, Italy and Spain. The cDNA or gDNA used as material had been derived from T cells, B-cell-depleted T cells, or PBMCs.

Clones were sequenced by immunoSEQ multiplex PCR, and TCRdb holds only the in-frame ones, with some missing. The sample carries roughly 220,000 clones, about 80% recorded once. Germline CDR1 and CDR2: MDHEN and SYDVKM. The CDR3 has 16 residues. V lost 3 bases to trimming and J lost 8 bases; unmatched junction nucleotides: 13. The receptor comes from a woman in her 30s who had recovered from COVID-19. The sequencing sample was made of peripheral blood. The gene calls are TRBV28 and TRBJ2-1, with 7 positions matching TRBD2. CDR3 amino acids: CASSLTTGLLNDEQFF. CDR3 bases: TGTGCCAGCAGTTTGACTACGGGACTACTTAACGATGAGCAGTTCTTC.